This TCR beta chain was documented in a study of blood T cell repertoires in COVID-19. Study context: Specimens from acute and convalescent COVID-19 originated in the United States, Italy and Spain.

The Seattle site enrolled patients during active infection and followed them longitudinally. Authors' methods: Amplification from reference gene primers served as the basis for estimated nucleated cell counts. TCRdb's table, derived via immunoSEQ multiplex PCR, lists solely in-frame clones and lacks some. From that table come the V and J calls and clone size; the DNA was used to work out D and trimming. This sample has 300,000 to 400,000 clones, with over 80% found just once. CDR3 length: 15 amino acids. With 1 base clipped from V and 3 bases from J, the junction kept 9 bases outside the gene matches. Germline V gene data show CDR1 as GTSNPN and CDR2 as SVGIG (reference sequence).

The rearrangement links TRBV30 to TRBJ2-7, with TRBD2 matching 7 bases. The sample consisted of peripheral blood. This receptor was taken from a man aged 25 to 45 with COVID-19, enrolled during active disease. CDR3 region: CAWSAAPGTIYEQYF. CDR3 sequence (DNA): TGTGCCTGGAGTGCCGCCCCCGGGACTATCTACGAGCAGTACTTC.